The 16 T cell receptor beta chains below come from one sample, sequenced in a study of cytomegalovirus exposure and HLA in healthy donors (dated by TCRdb to about 2017). The method behind the library was the immunoSEQ multiplex PCR assay. For the multiplex PCR, a mixture combining 60 forward primers for TCR Vbeta segments and 13 reverse primers for TCR Jbeta segments was used. TCRdb limited this immuneACCESS table to in-frame rearrangements with V and J called. A share of clones is missing; checked studies link under half to unresolved V genes, and the rest is unexplained. This sample comprises approximately 110,000 clones, roughly 81% of them detected only once. Approximately 0.99% of the sample comes from the top ten. Sequenced input: PBMCs. The receptors originated from a woman between 25 and 40 years old in good health and CMV-seronegative.

The rearrangement uses TRBV7-9 and TRBJ2-4; TRBD1 matches 7 bases. Germline loops: CDR1 SEHNR, CDR2 FQNEAQ (reference sequence). The J segment lost 1 base and the V segment lost 3 bases, leaving 3 bases of the junction unmatched. This CDR3 has 15 amino acids. CDR3 sequence reads: CASSFYRGAKNIQYF. The DNA for the CDR3 is TGTGCCAGCAGCTTCTACAGGGGTGCCAAAAACATTCAGTACTTC.

This clone was seen only once. Other DNA sequences in the same sample also yield this CDR3. This chain uses TRBV5-1 with TRBJ2-2; tentatively, D is TRBD1 (7 bases). This CDR3 has 14 residues. Trimming took off 4 bases at V and 6 bases at J, with 13 bases between the two ends. Germline CDR1 reads SGHRS; CDR2 reads YFSETQ. CDR3 in amino acids: CASSEDREAGELFF. CDR3 bases: TGCGCCAGCAGCGAAGACAGGGAGGCCGGGGAGCTGTTTTTT.

The chain is built from TRBV2 and TRBJ2-2; D may be TRBD1 (7 bases). CDR3 length equals 15 residues. V was clipped by 6 bases and J by 4 bases, with 15 bases between them. The germline gives CDR1 SNHLY, CDR2 FYNNEI. The CDR3 coding sequence is TGTGCCAGCAGCTCATACAGGGGAGGCACCGGGGAGCTGTTTTTT. Translated: CASSSYRGGTGELFF.

The rearrangement uses TRBV4-1 and TRBJ2-1; 10 bases line up with TRBD1. Germline CDR1 is MGHRA and CDR2 is YSYEKL. This CDR3 spans 16 amino acids. The junction had 3 bases not matched to a gene; V was cut back by 3 bases and J by 1 base. The CDR3 DNA sequence: TGCGCCAGCAGCCATAGGGGACAGGGGTCCTACAATGAGCAGTTCTTC. Its protein is CASSHRGQGSYNEQFF.

The V and J genes are TRBV7-9 and TRBJ1-3; D perhaps matches TRBD1 (6 bases). Looked up from germline, CDR1 is SEHNR and CDR2 is FQNEAQ (reference sequence). The CDR3 length is 16 residues. V lost 5 bases to trimming and J lost 0 bases, with 14 bases between them. The CDR3 DNA reads as TGTGCCAGCAGCCCTCGAGGGACACACTCTGGAAACACCATATATTTT. It translates to CASSPRGTHSGNTIYF.

This sequence joins TRBV5-1 and TRBJ2-3; D gene uncertain. In germline, CDR1 is SGHRS, CDR2 YFSETQ. This CDR3 spans 14 amino acids. Deletions cut 0 bases from V and 0 bases from J, with 5 bases between. Here the CDR3 DNA reads TGCGCCAGCAGCTTGGTCCCTAGCACAGATACGCAGTATTTT. This codes for CASSLVPSTDTQYF.

This clone came up once. The chain has TRBV5-1 and TRBJ2-5; TRBD1 aligns across 7 bases. V gave up 0 bases and J gave up 2 bases; unmatched junction bases: 1. Germline CDR1 is SGHRS and CDR2 is YFSETQ. The CDR3 sequence is 14 residues long. The CDR3 reads CASSLAGQQETQYF. For the CDR3, the DNA is TGCGCCAGCAGCTTGGCGGGACAGCAAGAGACCCAGTACTTC.

This chain links TRBV15 with TRBJ2-2; D is possibly TRBD2 (6 bases). CDR1 is LNHNV and CDR2 is YYDKDF in the germline V gene (reference sequence). Trimming left V 1 base short and J 2 bases short, with 8 bases between. This CDR3 spans 15 amino acids. CDR3 sequence reads: CATSRGLVNTGELFF. The CDR3 DNA reads TGTGCCACCAGCAGAGGACTAGTCAACACCGGGGAGCTGTTTTTT.

The rearrangement joins TRBV6-6 to TRBJ1-4; tentatively, D is TRBD1 (6 bases). V was shortened by 6 bases and J by 7 bases, with 9 bases between the two germline ends. The germline CDR1 and CDR2 sequences are MNHNY and SVGAGI (reference sequence). The CDR3 loop spans 12 amino acids. The CDR3, as DNA: TGTGCCAGCAGCCCACAGGGTGAAAAACTGTTTTTT. Its translation is CASSPQGEKLFF.

This chain uses TRBV7-2 with TRBJ2-7; 7 bases match TRBD2. The germline V gene has CDR1 SGHTA and CDR2 FQGNSA. Unmatched junction bases numbered 7, after V lost 4 bases and J lost 4 bases. The CDR3 covers 14 residues. CDR3 residues: CASSWGGSEYEQYF. In nucleotides, the CDR3 is TGTGCCAGCAGCTGGGGGGGTAGCGAGTACGAGCAGTACTTC.

This clone turned up a few times. The chain links TRBV30 to TRBJ1-3, with D possibly matching TRBD1 (6 bases). Germline-derived CDR1 and CDR2 are GTSNPN and SVGIG (reference sequence). The CDR3 covers 15 residues. Trimming removed 4 bases from V and 0 bases from J, with 13 bases in between. For the CDR3, the DNA is TGTGCCTGGACTGGCACAGGGTACTCTGGAAACACCATATATTTT. This translates into CAWTGTGYSGNTIYF.

The chain recombines TRBV6-1 with TRBJ1-2; 7 bases are shared with TRBD1. This CDR3 contains 15 residues. Germline V gene sequence: CDR1 MNHNS, CDR2 SASEGT. V was pared by 3 bases and J by 2 bases, with 6 bases of the junction left unmatched. Here the CDR3 reads CASSDPRQGNYGYTF. CDR3 in DNA: TGTGCCAGCAGTGACCCTCGACAGGGAAACTATGGCTACACCTTC.

This chain joins TRBV29-1 and TRBJ2-7; perhaps TRBD2 as D (5 bases). CDR3 length: 13 residues. Germline values: CDR1 SQVTM, CDR2 ANQGSEA. V was cut by 4 bases and J by 4 bases, with 14 bases left in between. The CDR3 spells CSVGGSGGYEQYF. The CDR3 DNA sequence: TGCAGCGTTGGGGGATCCGGCGGGTACGAGCAGTACTTC.

The V gene is TRBV19, the J gene TRBJ1-1; D possibly corresponds to TRBD1 (5 bases). The CDR3 length is 15 residues. Per the germline V gene, CDR1 is LNHDA and CDR2 is SQIVND (reference sequence). Trimming removed 7 bases at V and 2 bases at J, with 17 bases between. The CDR3 DNA reads TGTGCCAGTACCCCGGTGATGGGGCGAAACACTGAAGCTTTCTTT. Amino acid sequence: CASTPVMGRNTEAFF. Full variable domain (outside the CDR3, taken from reference TRBV19 and TRBJ1-1): DGGITQSPKYLFRKEGQNVTLSCEQNLNHDAMYWYRQDPGQGLRLIYYSQIVNDFQKGDIAEGYSVSREKKESFPLTVTSAQKNPTAFYLCASTPVMGRNTEAFFGQGTRLTVV.

The CDR3 protein is CASSQPGADTQYF. The CDR3 nucleotides are TGTGCCAGCAGTCAGCCCGGGGCAGATACGCAGTATTTT. The V call is TRBV25-1, the J call TRBJ2-3; D is possibly TRBD2 (5 bases). The CDR3 sequence is 13 residues long. V was clipped by 5 bases and J by 4 bases, with 10 bases between them. CDR1 and CDR2 (germline): MGHDK, SYGVNS. Complete variable domain (other parts from reference TRBV25-1 and TRBJ2-3): EADIYQTPRYLVIGTGKKITLECSQTMGHDKMYWYQQDPGMELHLIHYSYGVNSTEKGDLSSESTVSRIRTEHFPLTLESARPSHTSQYLCASSQPGADTQYFGPGTRLTVL.

The chain couples TRBV30 to TRBJ1-3; D is undetermined. Germline CDR1 is GTSNPN and CDR2 is SVGIG (reference sequence). V lost 0 bases and J 8 bases, leaving 11 bases between the germline ends. CDR3 length equals 13 residues. Written as DNA, the CDR3 is TGTGCCTGGAGTGTAAGGCCCCGGGACACCATATATTTT. Translation gives CAWSVRPRDTIYF.